This T cell receptor beta chain was found in a study of blood T cell repertoires in COVID-19. CDR3 length equals 17 residues. Germline CDR1 is SEHNR and CDR2 is FQNEAQ (reference sequence). Unmatched junction bases numbered 12, after V lost 5 bases and J lost 2 bases. The repertoire was sequenced with immunoSEQ multiplex PCR; TCRdb's copy has only in-frame clones and lacks some. The repertoire consists of around 160,000 clones, with roughly 90% occurring once and the leading ten covering roughly 19%. The chain couples TRBV7-9 to TRBJ2-3; 8 bases fit TRBD1. The source is a man aged 60 to 69 with active or convalescent COVID-19. The sample comprised peripheral blood. The CDR3 region has the DNA TGTGCCAGCAGCATAGGCCGACAGGGGATACTCACAGATACGCAGTATTTT. Its translation is CASSIGRQGILTDTQYF.